A single T cell receptor beta chain is shown here with its context. These data originate in a study of shared clonotypes between healthy human individuals. Some clones are missing from TCRdb's copy, which holds only in-frame ones; the method was immunoSEQ multiplex PCR. The sample yields hundreds of thousands of clones, around 74% seen once. Germline V CDR1 and CDR2: SGHDN, FVKESK. This CDR3 has 12 residues. Trimming cost V 1 base and J 1 base, with 2 bases left between them. The rearrangement joins TRBV14 to TRBJ2-7, with no clear D. The TCR comes from a woman in her twenties or thirties in good health. Sequences were obtained from memory CD4+ T cells sorted from blood. Subset described: CD45RA-negative fraction. In DNA form, the CDR3 reads TGTGCCAGCAGCCAAGCTTCCTACGAGCAGTACTTC. Translating gives CASSQASYEQYF. Combining the CDR3 with reference TRBV14 and TRBJ2-7 gives the whole variable domain EAGVTQFPSHSVIEKGQTVTLRCDPISGHDNLYWYRRVMGKEIKFLLHFVKESKQDESGMPNNRFLAERTGGTYSTLKVQPAELEDSGVYFCASSQASYEQYFGPGTRLTVT.